A selection of T cell receptor beta chains follows, all from one sample in a study of technical replicates of blood from several donors. Produced via immunoSEQ multiplex PCR; TCRdb's table is partial and in-frame only. The data contain under 95,000 clones, 91% of them singletons. Sequenced: T cells isolated from PBMCs. These receptors came from a human donor in good health. Some clones in this sample may be carry-over from other donors' samples. CDR3s include the opening cysteine and the closing phenylalanine or tryptophan. Fields, in order: J gene, V gene, clone size, D gene, CDR3 protein, CDR3 DNA. D genes are given only for firm matches. The size of a clone is reported for some rows only, either as once, few or many, or as a class for expanded clones.

j_gene: TRBJ1-2
v_gene: TRBV23-1
abundance: .
d_gene: .
CDR3aa: CASSLSPREPNYGYTF
CDR3nt: TGCGCCAGCAGTCTGAGCCCGAGGGAACCTAACTATGGCTACACCTTC

j_gene: TRBJ2-1
v_gene: TRBV30
abundance: .
d_gene: TRBD1
CDR3aa: CACNRDRAREQFF
CDR3nt: TGTGCCTGCAATCGGGACAGGGCAAGGGAGCAGTTCTTC

j_gene: TRBJ2-7
v_gene: TRBV6-1
abundance: .
d_gene: TRBD2
CDR3aa: CASSDLTSGNSYEQYF
CDR3nt: TGTGCCAGCAGTGATCTCACTAGCGGGAACTCCTACGAGCAGTACTTC

j_gene: TRBJ2-1
v_gene: TRBV5-6
abundance: .
d_gene: .
CDR3aa: CASSLVPAAVGEQFF
CDR3nt: TGTGCCAGCAGCTTGGTCCCTGCAGCGGTCGGTGAGCAGTTCTTC

j_gene: TRBJ2-1
v_gene: TRBV28
abundance: .
d_gene: TRBD2
CDR3aa: CASSLAGSSYNEQFF
CDR3nt: TGTGCCAGCAGTCTAGCGGGAAGTTCGTACAATGAGCAGTTCTTC

j_gene: TRBJ1-6
v_gene: TRBV7-9
abundance: .
d_gene: TRBD1
CDR3aa: CASSLGRTGWFSPLHF
CDR3nt: TGTGCCAGCAGCTTAGGCCGGACAGGCTGGTTTTCACCCCTCCACTTT

j_gene: TRBJ2-1
v_gene: TRBV10-3
abundance: .
d_gene: TRBD2
CDR3aa: CAIARLAGYGDNEQFF
CDR3nt: TGTGCCATCGCCCGACTAGCGGGGTATGGGGACAATGAGCAGTTCTTC

j_gene: TRBJ1-1
v_gene: TRBV30
abundance: .
d_gene: TRBD1
CDR3aa: CAWSVGQGALGAFF
CDR3nt: TGTGCCTGGAGTGTCGGACAGGGGGCATTAGGAGCTTTCTTT

j_gene: TRBJ2-7
v_gene: TRBV4-1
abundance: .
d_gene: .
CDR3aa: CASSPPDSTYEQYF
CDR3nt: TGCGCCAGCAGCCCGCCGGACTCCACCTACGAGCAGTACTTC

j_gene: TRBJ1-1
v_gene: TRBV19
abundance: .
d_gene: TRBD1
CDR3aa: CASSRGRGDTEAFF
CDR3nt: TGTGCCAGTAGTAGGGGCAGGGGGGACACTGAAGCTTTCTTT

j_gene: TRBJ2-1
v_gene: TRBV11-1
abundance: .
d_gene: .
CDR3aa: CASSFGRQASYNEQFF
CDR3nt: TGTGCCAGCAGCTTCGGTCGGCAGGCCTCCTACAATGAGCAGTTCTTC

j_gene: TRBJ2-7
v_gene: TRBV29-1
abundance: .
d_gene: TRBD1
CDR3aa: CSVEDRAHEQYF
CDR3nt: TGCAGCGTAGAAGACAGGGCTCACGAGCAGTACTTC

j_gene: TRBJ2-2
v_gene: TRBV7-3
abundance: .
d_gene: .
CDR3aa: CASSPGRGVTGELFF
CDR3nt: TGTGCCAGCAGCCCGGGTCGGGGAGTCACCGGGGAGCTGTTTTTT

j_gene: TRBJ1-3
v_gene: TRBV6-1
abundance: once
d_gene: .
CDR3aa: CASSEAIAGEYSGNTIYF
CDR3nt: TGTGCCAGCAGTGAAGCGATTGCAGGTGAATACTCTGGAAACACCATATATTTT

j_gene: TRBJ2-3
v_gene: TRBV28
abundance: .
d_gene: .
CDR3aa: CASTMDSTHTQYF
CDR3nt: TGTGCCAGCACTATGGACTCCACACATACGCAGTATTTT

j_gene: TRBJ2-4
v_gene: TRBV4-1
abundance: .
d_gene: TRBD2
CDR3aa: CASSQGLAGGQAKNIQYF
CDR3nt: TGCGCCAGCAGCCAGGGACTAGCGGGGGGGCAAGCCAAAAACATTCAGTACTTC